This T cell receptor beta chain is from a study of T cells in Graves' hyperthyroidism and ophthalmopathy. General study points: Among clonotypes expanded in thyroid above 0.001, most were also found in blood.

The study left out patients who had uncontrolled infection, other autoimmune disease, pregnancy or lactation. Based on clinical symptoms, serum thyroxine and TRAb, thyroid ultrasound and orbital computed tomography, diagnoses were reached. Germline V gene data show CDR1 as SGHRS and CDR2 as YFSETQ. V was pared by 2 bases and J by 5 bases, with 6 bases of the junction left unmatched. The CDR3 has 14 residues. The TCR beta CDR3 regions underwent amplification using RNA transcripts as the source. The HTBI primer set served for first-round RT-PCR of the TCR CDR3. TCRdb reprocessed the multiplex PCR reads with MiXCR, giving one entry per CDR3 protein. There are roughly 580,000 distinct CDR3 sequences in the sample; 35% to 55% occur only once, and about 7.8% lies in the top ten. Remarks on this clonotype: Its cognate antigen is unknown.

The chain carries TRBV5-1 and TRBJ2-5; TRBD1 aligns across 7 bases. The TCR originated in a woman between 18 and 29 years old with Graves' hyperthyroidism. The source material was peripheral blood or thyroid tissue (not recorded which). CDR3 protein: CASSFTGVVETQYF. CDR3 DNA: TGCGCCAGCAGCTTCACAGGGGTTGTGGAGACCCAGTACTTC.